The source of this T cell receptor (beta chain) is a study of blood T cell repertoires in COVID-19. Enrollees, roughly 18 to 89 years old, lived in roughly 24 US areas. Measured with immunoSEQ multiplex PCR; TCRdb has only the in-frame clones, and not every one. In the table there are around 170,000 clones, roughly 90% of which are singletons. CDR1 and CDR2 from the germline V gene are KGHSH and LQKENI. V shed 6 bases, J shed 4 bases, and the junction held 17 bases outside the gene matches. The CDR3 consists of 18 residues. This TCR was recovered from a woman in her forties or fifties who had recovered from COVID-19. The sequenced material came from PBMCs or T cells enriched from blood (not recorded which). The chain carries TRBV18 and TRBJ2-2; the match to TRBD2 covers 7 bases. DNA of the CDR3: TGTGCCAGCTCCGGAGTAGCGGGCATAGCCTTTGGCACCGGGGAGCTGTTTTTT. Residues: CASSGVAGIAFGTGELFF.